The clone carrying this T cell receptor (beta chain) was found a few times. MiXCR, run by TCRdb on the PCR reads, gives a single entry per CDR3 protein. This table has 15,000 to 20,000 distinct CDR3 sequences, approximately 45% appearing once. This sample is drawn from a study of tumor-infiltrating lymphocytes in oesophageal squamous cell carcinoma. This CDR3 contains 13 residues. CDR1 and CDR2 (germline): MNHGY, SAAAGT. The chain uses TRBV6-8 and TRBJ1-2, with D perhaps TRBD2 (7 bases). TRBJ2-5 explains the end of the DNA better; the J call may be wrong. Sequencing input: normal esophageal tissue next to the tumor. The clonotype originates from a female donor with esophageal squamous cell carcinoma. This chain's CDR3 is CAIDPGGSETQYF. The CDR3 DNA is TGTGCCATCGACCCGGGGGGCTCAGAGACCCAGTACTTC.